This T cell receptor (beta chain) was recorded in a study of identical twins. General study results and limits: Conclusions rested on cross-sectional statistics rather than following the same donors. With abundant cord blood beta clonotypes, insertions were fewer; memory repertoires showed no such pattern.

No donor was unhealthy or non-Caucasian. From the 5' RACE reads, TCRdb called clonotypes with MiXCR, one entry per CDR3 protein. The sample lists 1.5 million to 2 million distinct CDR3 sequences, roughly a third seen once, with approximately 0.25% in the top ten. As regards this clonotype: The antigen remains unidentified.

The CDR3 extends over 13 amino acids. The germline V gene has CDR1 DFQATT and CDR2 SNEGSKA (reference sequence). V lost 6 bases, J lost 4 bases, and 12 bases lay in between. Sequenced material: cord blood. This chain links TRBV20-1 with TRBJ2-2; D might be TRBD2 (6 bases). This clonotype originated in a newborn girl in good health. The CDR3 DNA is TGCAGTGCACAAACTAGCACCACCGGGGAGCTGTTTTTT. Its protein product is CSAQTSTTGELFF.